The 18 T cell receptor beta chains reported below all come from one sample, sequenced in a study of T-cell reconstitution after alpha-beta-depleted transplantation in children. Researchers prepared the TCRbeta library using unique molecular identifiers, the study reports. TCRdb called the PCR reads again in MiXCR, with one record for every CDR3 protein. This table holds about 400,000 distinct CDR3 sequences, about a fifth found once. Sample: PBMCs from the stem cell graft donor, taken from the stem cell graft. Receptors were obtained from a human donor who donated a stem cell graft to a child with acute myeloid leukemia.

The chain couples TRBV29-1 to TRBJ2-2; D perhaps matches TRBD2 (5 bases). The germline V gene encodes CDR1 SQVTM and CDR2 ANQGSEA. V lost 4 bases to trimming and J lost 5 bases, with 26 bases between them. CDR3 length equals 18 residues. The CDR3 sequence: CSVVADGGSKVRTGELFF. Here the CDR3 DNA reads TGCAGCGTTGTGGCAGATGGCGGGTCAAAGGTTCGGACCGGGGAGCTGTTTTTT.

This clonotype was counted many times. The chain joins TRBV20-1 to TRBJ2-7; no firm D call. Germline V gene sequence: CDR1 DFQATT, CDR2 SNEGSKA (reference sequence). The length of the CDR3 is 15 residues. Trimming left V 1 base short and J 3 bases short, with 16 bases between. The CDR3: CSARGPAAAVYEQYF. In DNA, the CDR3 is TGCAGTGCTAGAGGTCCCGCGGCAGCAGTCTACGAGCAGTACTTC.

This clonotype was found many times. The CDR3 DNA reads TGTGCCAGCAGTACCCCGAGTAGCCCCCGCTACGAGCAGTACTTC. Translating gives CASSTPSSPRYEQYF. The chain has TRBV6-5 and TRBJ2-7; D is uncertain. The CDR3 extends over 15 amino acids. Trimming shortened V by 5 bases and J by 3 bases, and 17 bases separated the two germline ends. The germline V gene has CDR1 MNHEY and CDR2 SVGAGI.

This clonotype was seen ten or more times. V usage is TRBV20-1 and J usage is TRBJ2-1, with D perhaps TRBD2 (5 bases). The CDR3 is 14 residues long. Germline CDR1 DFQATT, CDR2 SNEGSKA (reference sequence). The germline V and J ends were trimmed by 0 bases and 7 bases, with 13 bases remaining between them. Here the CDR3 reads CSARDPGVGNEQFF. In DNA, the CDR3 is TGCAGTGCTAGAGATCCCGGGGTGGGTAATGAGCAGTTCTTC.

The chain carries TRBV15 and TRBJ2-2; 13 nucleotides agree with TRBD2. V lost 7 bases and J lost 8; bases outside the gene matches: 10. This CDR3 comprises 16 residues. Germline V gives CDR1 LNHNV, CDR2 YYDKDF (reference sequence). CDR3 protein: CATTDLGLAGVGELFF. For the CDR3, the DNA is TGTGCCACCACGGACTTAGGACTAGCGGGAGTAGGGGAGCTGTTTTTT. The complete variable domain, with remaining parts taken from reference TRBV15 and TRBJ2-2, reads DAMVIQNPRYQVTQFGKPVTLSCSQTLNHNVMYWYQQKSSQAPKLLFHYYDKDFNNEADTPDNFQSRRPNTSFCFLDIRSPGLGDTAMYLCATTDLGLAGVGELFFGEGSRLTVL.

V usage is TRBV7-2 and J usage is TRBJ2-7; D is perhaps TRBD2 (6 bases). Germline lookup yields CDR1 SGHTA and CDR2 FQGNSA. With 8 bases removed from V and 7 bases from J, the gap between germline ends came to 15 bases. The CDR3 contains 12 residues. The CDR3 region has the DNA TGTGCCAGCGGATTAACTGGGGGGGAGCAGTACTTC. Protein: CASGLTGGEQYF.

This clonotype was observed a handful of times. The V and J genes are TRBV6-1 and TRBJ2-1, with D possibly matching TRBD2 (5 bases). CDR3 size: 13 residues. V gave up 6 bases and J gave up 0 bases, with 6 bases separating them. CDR1 MNHNS and CDR2 SASEGT come from the germline V gene. This CDR3 reads CASRRASYNEQFF. Here the CDR3 DNA reads TGTGCCAGCAGGAGGGCCTCCTACAATGAGCAGTTCTTC.

This clonotype came up a few times. The rearrangement joins TRBV29-1 to TRBJ2-3; D remains ambiguous. CDR1 SQVTM and CDR2 ANQGSEA come from the germline V gene. V was shortened by 2 bases and J by 9 bases, with 12 bases between the two germline ends. The CDR3 is 12 amino acids. CDR3 residues: CSVERARVTQYF. CDR3 coding DNA: TGCAGCGTTGAAAGGGCCAGAGTCACGCAGTATTTT.

This clonotype has a handful of counts. The CDR3, as DNA: TGCGCCAGCGCCCCACCTAGCACAGATACGCAGTATTTT. Its translation is CASAPPSTDTQYF. The genes are TRBV5-1 and TRBJ2-3; D call uncertain. Trimming shortened V by 7 bases and J by 0 bases, and 9 bases separated the two germline ends. The CDR3 sequence is 13 residues long. CDR1 and CDR2 from the germline V gene are SGHRS and YFSETQ. The variable domain in full, completed from reference TRBV5-1 and TRBJ2-3, reads KAGVTQTPRYLIKTRGQQVTLSCSPISGHRSVSWYQQTPGQGLQFLFEYFSETQRNKGNFPGRFSGRQFSNSRSEMNVSTLELGDSALYLCASAPPSTDTQYFGPGTRLTVL.

The chain combines TRBV4-3 with TRBJ2-3, with 8 bases lining up with TRBD1. Germline V gene lookup returns CDR1 LGHNA and CDR2 YSLEER. Unmatched junction bases numbered 2, after V lost 5 bases and J lost 4 bases. This CDR3 spans 13 amino acids. CDR3 in DNA: TGCGCCAGCAGCGACAGGGGCTCAGATACGCAGTATTTT. Translated, it gives CASSDRGSDTQYF.

This clonotype has a handful of counts. The rearrangement links TRBV12-3 or TRBV12-4 to TRBJ2-7; possibly TRBD2 for D (7 bases). The germline V and J ends were trimmed by 4 bases and 6 bases, with 16 bases remaining between them. CDR3 size: 14 residues. CDR3 residues: CASSSSGTRGEQYF. The CDR3 DNA follows: TGTGCCAGCAGTTCGAGCGGGACAAGGGGCGAGCAGTACTTC.

This chain joins TRBV19 and TRBJ2-1; no clear D gene. This CDR3 has 13 residues. Per the germline V gene, CDR1 is LNHDA and CDR2 is SQIVND (reference sequence). Deletions cut 7 bases from V and 12 bases from J, with 19 bases between. The CDR3 is CASKKSGSAGQFF. The CDR3, as DNA: TGTGCCAGTAAAAAGTCCGGGTCCGCCGGGCAGTTCTTC.

This clonotype occurred many times. This chain uses TRBV10-2 with TRBJ1-5; D is unclear. The CDR3 runs 12 residues. Trimming cost V 8 bases and J 4 bases, with 9 bases left between them. Germline loops: CDR1 WSHSY, CDR2 SAAADI. This CDR3 is CASSNENQPQHF. The CDR3 DNA reads TGCGCCAGCTCGAACGAAAATCAGCCCCAGCATTTT.

The V gene is TRBV28, the J gene TRBJ1-5; TRBD1 agrees at 10 bases. Germline V gene sequence: CDR1 MDHEN, CDR2 SYDVKM. The CDR3 loop spans 21 amino acids. Trimming took 0 bases from V and 2 from J; bases not matched to a gene: 16. The CDR3 spells CASSLCARRDRGGFGNQPQHF. CDR3 nucleotides: TGTGCCAGCAGTTTATGCGCCCGTAGGGACAGGGGAGGATTTGGCAATCAGCCCCAGCATTTT.

At least ten counts were recorded for this clonotype. The chain couples TRBV6-4 to TRBJ2-3, with D unresolved. The length of the CDR3 is 14 residues. The germline V and J ends were trimmed by 3 bases and 2 bases, with 9 bases remaining between them. The germline CDR1 and CDR2 sequences are MRHNA and SNTAGT. The CDR3 nucleotides are TGTGCCAGCAGTGAGAGCCCAAACACAGATACGCAGTATTTT. Residues: CASSESPNTDTQYF.

This clonotype was observed a handful of times. The V call is TRBV4-1, the J call TRBJ2-1, with D possibly TRBD1 on 6 matching bases. CDR3 length: 18 residues. The germline V and J ends were trimmed by 1 base and 1 base, with 17 bases remaining between them. Germline V lookup: CDR1 MGHRA, CDR2 YSYEKL. Here the CDR3 reads CASSQAHTDRESYNEQFF. The CDR3 DNA reads TGCGCCAGCAGCCAAGCTCATACGGACAGAGAATCCTACAATGAGCAGTTCTTC.

There are a few counts of this clonotype. V gene TRBV7-3 combines with J gene TRBJ2-1, with 11 bases aligning to TRBD1. This CDR3 has 17 residues. Germline CDR1 SGHTA, CDR2 FQGTGA. V was clipped by 5 bases and J by 5 bases; unmatched bases: 11. The CDR3 loop is CASSPYTRDRGDNEQFF. CDR3 bases: TGTGCCAGCAGCCCATACACCCGGGACAGGGGGGACAATGAGCAGTTCTTC.

This clonotype has at least ten counts. The chain links TRBV6-6 to TRBJ2-2; D is uncertain. Germline V gene data show CDR1 as MNHNY and CDR2 as SVGAGI (reference sequence). The CDR3 loop spans 13 amino acids. The germline V and J ends were trimmed by 2 bases and 7 bases, with 8 bases remaining between them. The CDR3, as DNA: TGTGCCAGCAGTTACGGTGGGAACGGGGAGCTGTTTTTT. Translation gives CASSYGGNGELFF.